Below are 22 T cell receptor beta chains sequenced from a single sample in a study of regulatory T cells in long-lasting Graves disease (TCRdb year 2021). What this sample's time point label stands for: persistent/refractory GD, antithyroid drugs over 5 years with positive TRAb. For both TCR sequencing and RNA sequencing, RNA was extracted from PBMCs using TRIzol. Receptors were amplified or captured by multiplex PCR. The run used an Illumina HiSeq 4000. CDR3 regions were amplified by Arm-PCR with iRepertoire HTBI primers to construct TCR beta libraries. Using fastp at Q25 and MiXCR, TCRdb reprocessed the public reads and kept productive beta chains. For every CDR3 protein sequence, its rows merge into one entry that carries the most common genes and DNA. Across this sample there are hundreds of thousands of distinct CDR3 sequences, with 20% seen only once. Clones ranked in the top ten supply 29% of the sample.

Material: peripheral blood mononuclear cells (PBMCs), obtained when the disease was refractory, from a patient treated with antithyroid drugs. These receptors came from a female donor with Graves disease.

V usage is TRBV7-9 and J usage is TRBJ1-2; TRBD1 agrees at 8 bases. The CDR3 consists of 15 residues. Germline V lookup: CDR1 SEHNR, CDR2 FQNEAQ (reference sequence). V lost 4 bases, J lost 5 bases, and 9 bases stayed unmatched. The CDR3 here is CASSSSRDRFYGYTF. DNA for the CDR3: TGTGCCAGCAGCTCGTCCCGGGACAGGTTTTATGGCTACACCTTC.

CDR3 DNA: TGTGCCAGCAGCTTAAATGCAGGGGCGGACACCATATATTTT. Its translation: CASSLNAGADTIYF. The chain has TRBV7-3 and TRBJ1-3; perhaps TRBD1 as D (6 bases). CDR1 and CDR2 from the germline V gene are SGHTA and FQGTGA. CDR3 length equals 14 residues. V was shortened by 1 base and J by 8 bases, with 12 bases between the two germline ends.

The chain links TRBV6-2 or TRBV6-3 to TRBJ1-1, with TRBD1 as a possible D gene (5 bases). The CDR3 totals 15 residues. CDR1 is MNHEY and CDR2 is SVGEGT in the germline V gene. The V end was cut by 5 bases, the J end by 3 bases, with 16 bases between. In DNA, the CDR3 is TGTGCCAGCAGTAGACTCGATCGGGGGGACACTGAAGCTTTCTTT. It codes for CASSRLDRGDTEAFF.

This clonotype was found a few times. The chain is built from TRBV10-2 and TRBJ1-2; D call uncertain. The CDR3 is 12 amino acids. V was clipped by 2 bases and J by 4 bases, with 5 bases between them. Germline V gene lookup returns CDR1 WSHSY and CDR2 SAAADI. The CDR3 is CASSENAYGYTF. DNA of the CDR3: TGCGCCAGCAGTGAGAATGCCTATGGCTACACCTTC.

The chain has TRBV29-1 and TRBJ2-6; a weak D match, TRBD2 (5 bases). CDR1 is SQVTM, CDR2 ANQGSEA, per germline. Trimming took off 7 bases at V and 0 bases at J, with 19 bases between the two ends. The CDR3 spans 17 residues. CDR3 nucleotides: TGCAGCGCCACGCTTCGGGGAAGTCCCTCTGGGGCCAACGTCCTGACTTTC. Its translation is CSATLRGSPSGANVLTF.

This clonotype was detected only a few times. This chain joins TRBV7-3 and TRBJ2-7; no clear D. V shed 0 bases and J shed 7 bases, with 10 bases lying between them. Germline values: CDR1 SGHTA, CDR2 FQGTGA. This CDR3 contains 13 residues. The CDR3 DNA follows: TGTGCCAGCAGCTTAACTCTCGGTCGAGAGCAGTACTTC. This sequence encodes CASSLTLGREQYF.

This clonotype was seen at least ten times. The chain links TRBV7-2 to TRBJ1-2, with D perhaps matching TRBD1 (6 bases). The germline V gene has CDR1 SGHTA and CDR2 FQGNSA. This CDR3 contains 12 residues. V dropped 3 bases and J dropped 5 bases, with 7 bases sitting between them. CDR3 in DNA: TGTGCCAGCAGCTTCACAGGGTATGGCTACACCTTC. Residues: CASSFTGYGYTF.

To note about this clonotype: This may come from a read error, since a much larger clone is one base off. The chain employs TRBV7-3 and TRBJ2-5; D is uncertain. V was shortened by 1 base and J by 1 base, with 4 bases between the two germline ends. The CDR3 is made up of 13 amino acids. The germline CDR1 and CDR2 sequences are SGHTA and FQGTGA. CDR3 amino acids: CASSLMVQETQYF. The DNA of the CDR3 is TGTGCCAGCAGCTTAATGGTCCAAGAGACCCAGTACTTC.

Many counts were recorded for this clonotype. The rearrangement uses TRBV18 and TRBJ2-5; 8 bases agree with TRBD1. The V and J ends lost 2 bases and 5 bases, in that order; junction bases with no gene match: 4. Germline CDR1 reads KGHSH; CDR2 reads LQKENI. This CDR3 spans 14 amino acids. The chain's CDR3 is CASSPGTGSETQYF. The CDR3 nucleotides read TGTGCCAGCTCACCAGGGACAGGTTCCGAGACCCAGTACTTC. The variable domain in full, completed from reference TRBV18 and TRBJ2-5, reads NAGVMQNPRHLVRRRGQEARLRCSPMKGHSHVYWYRQLPEEGLKFMVYLQKENIIDESGMPKERFSAEFPKEGPSILRIQQVVRGDSAAYFCASSPGTGSETQYFGPGTRLLVL.

A few counts support this clonotype. The gene calls are TRBV20-1 and TRBJ2-4, with 13 bases fitting TRBD2. Trimming removed 1 base from V and 6 bases from J; junction bases left unmatched: 6. Germline loops: CDR1 DFQATT, CDR2 SNEGSKA (reference sequence). This CDR3 spans 16 amino acids. The CDR3 region has the DNA TGCAGTGCTAGAGCCCTGGGGACTAGCGGGGTAAACATTCAGTACTTC. It translates to CSARALGTSGVNIQYF.

This clonotype was observed a handful of times. The genes are TRBV6-1 and TRBJ1-2, with TRBD1 as a possible D gene (5 bases). The V end was cut by 5 bases, the J end by 3 bases, with 10 bases between. CDR1 and CDR2 from the germline V gene are MNHNS and SASEGT. The CDR3 contains 13 residues. In DNA form, the CDR3 reads TGTGCCAGCAGTCAGCGAGGGGACTATGGCTACACCTTC. As protein: CASSQRGDYGYTF.

There are many counts of this clonotype. The chain employs TRBV5-5 and TRBJ1-2; 7 positions agree with TRBD1. Germline-derived CDR1 and CDR2 are SGHKS and YYEKEE (reference sequence). J lost 4 bases, V lost 4 bases, and 10 bases had no gene match. The CDR3 runs to 15 residues. The CDR3 loop is CASSHTGTVLYGYTF. The CDR3 region has the DNA TGTGCCAGCAGCCATACCGGGACAGTGCTCTATGGCTACACCTTC.

This clonotype was seen many times. V is TRBV6-5 and J is TRBJ1-6, with a weak D call TRBD1 (5 bases). Trimming left V 3 bases short and J 7 bases short, with 13 bases between. The CDR3 length is 15 residues. The V gene's germline CDR1 is MNHEY and CDR2 SVGAGI. CDR3 bases: TGTGCCAGCAGTTATACCCAGGGATACAATTCACCCCTCCACTTT. Residues: CASSYTQGYNSPLHF.

This clonotype was picked up a small number of times. The chain uses TRBV5-1 and TRBJ2-7; no reliable D call. This CDR3 is 15 amino acids long. Trimming left V 0 bases short and J 5 bases short, with 15 bases between. Germline values: CDR1 SGHRS, CDR2 YFSETQ. CDR3 nucleotide sequence: TGCGCCAGCAGCTTGGGTCAGACGGCGATCAACGAGCAGTACTTC. Its protein product is CASSLGQTAINEQYF.

Only a few counts were recorded for this clonotype. The chain uses TRBV7-9 and TRBJ2-7; TRBD1 is a possible D gene (5 bases). Trimming pared 1 base from V and 0 bases from J, leaving 16 bases between. From germline, CDR1 is SEHNR and CDR2 FQNEAQ (reference sequence). This CDR3 spans 17 amino acids. The CDR3 reads CASSLGKGGAVSYEQYF. The CDR3, as DNA: TGTGCCAGCAGCTTAGGAAAAGGTGGGGCGGTCTCCTACGAGCAGTACTTC.

This clonotype occurred a few times. The chain joins TRBV30 to TRBJ1-6; D is possibly TRBD1 (6 bases). Germline CDR1 reads GTSNPN; CDR2 reads SVGIG (reference sequence). With 7 bases removed from V and 4 bases from J, the gap between germline ends came to 11 bases. This CDR3 region has 13 residues. The CDR3 bases are TGTGCCTCCTCAGGGGAGTATAATTCACCCCTCCACTTT. Translating gives CASSGEYNSPLHF.

The sample holds many counts of this clonotype. This rearrangement joins TRBV30 to TRBJ2-5; no clear D gene. CDR3 length: 14 residues. The V gene lost 4 bases and the J gene lost 2 bases, with 14 bases spanning the gap. The germline gives CDR1 GTSNPN, CDR2 SVGIG (reference sequence). The CDR3, as DNA: TGTGCCTGGAATCGAGGTGCCGGGCAAGAGACCCAGTACTTC. Translation gives CAWNRGAGQETQYF.

This clonotype occurred many times. This chain joins TRBV7-2 and TRBJ2-7, with D maybe TRBD1 (5 bases). Germline CDR1 is SGHTA and CDR2 is FQGNSA. V lost 8 bases to trimming and J lost 0 bases, with 14 bases between them. CDR3 length: 14 residues. This chain's CDR3 is CASAQTASSYEQYF. DNA of the CDR3: TGTGCCAGCGCGCAGACAGCGAGCTCCTACGAGCAGTACTTC.

In this sample, this clonotype turned up a few times. This chain connects TRBV2 to TRBJ1-1; D is unresolved. Germline CDR1 is SNHLY and CDR2 is FYNNEI. Deletions cut 6 bases from V and 1 base from J, with 18 bases between. CDR3 length: 16 amino acids. The CDR3 loop is CASSQVYPGRNTEAFF. The DNA for the CDR3 is TGTGCCAGCAGCCAAGTTTACCCGGGCCGGAACACTGAAGCTTTCTTT.

The chain has TRBV28 and TRBJ2-1; D is possibly TRBD1 (5 bases). The CDR3 is made up of 16 amino acids. V lost 6 bases and J lost 6, with 21 bases in between. Germline loops: CDR1 MDHEN, CDR2 SYDVKM. The CDR3 region is CASSLGPGKVGNEQFF. In DNA, the CDR3 is TGTGCCAGCAGCCTAGGGCCAGGGAAGGTCGGCAATGAGCAGTTCTTC.

The CDR3 reads CASSRVTGHPYEQYF. The DNA for the CDR3 is TGTGCCAGCAGTCGGGTGACAGGACATCCCTACGAGCAGTACTTC. J is TRBJ2-7 and V is TRBV6-2 or TRBV6-3; D perhaps matches TRBD1 (6 bases). This CDR3 contains 15 residues. CDR1 is MNHEY, CDR2 SVGEGT, per germline. With 5 bases removed from V and 2 bases from J, the gap between germline ends came to 16 bases.

This clonotype was observed a handful of times. This chain joins TRBV10-1 and TRBJ1-3; D is undetermined. Germline assignment: CDR1 WNHNN and CDR2 SYGVQD (reference sequence). V lost 4 bases and J lost 0, with 13 bases in between. The CDR3 is 16 residues long. The CDR3, as DNA: TGCGCCAGCAGTGCCGCCTCCCGAGCCTCTGGAAACACCATATATTTT. As protein: CASSAASRASGNTIYF.